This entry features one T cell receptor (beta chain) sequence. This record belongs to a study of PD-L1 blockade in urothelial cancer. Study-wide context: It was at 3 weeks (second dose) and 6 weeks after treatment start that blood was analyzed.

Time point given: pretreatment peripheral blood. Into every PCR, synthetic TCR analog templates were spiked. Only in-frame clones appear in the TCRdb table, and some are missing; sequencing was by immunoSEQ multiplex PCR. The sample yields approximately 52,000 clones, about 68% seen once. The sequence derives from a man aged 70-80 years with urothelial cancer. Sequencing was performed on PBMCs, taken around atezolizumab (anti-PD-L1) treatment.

CDR3 DNA: TGTGCCAGTACAAACAGGTTCGGCGCCAATCAGCCCCAGCATTTT. It yields the protein CASTNRFGANQPQHF. The J gene is TRBJ1-5, the V gene TRBV19; TRBD1 is a possible D gene (5 bases). This CDR3 has 15 residues. Trimming left V 7 bases short and J 3 bases short, with 16 bases between. Germline CDR1 is LNHDA and CDR2 is SQIVND (reference sequence).